This TCR beta chain originates from a study of blood T cell repertoires in COVID-19. Background on the study: Sources were T cells, B-cell-depleted T cells, or PBMCs; the material itself was cDNA or gDNA.

Method: immunoSEQ multiplex PCR; TCRdb's copy keeps in-frame clones and lacks some. The table shows about 350,000 clones, with roughly 87% occurring only once. Participants were aged about 18 to 100 years from about 25 US areas. The study counted Cohort 3 donors as recovered given two negative PCRs, clearance, or symptom resolution. V shed 5 bases and J shed 1 base, with 8 bases lying between them. This CDR3 is 13 amino acids long. Germline V CDR1 and CDR2: MNHEY, SVGAGI. The rearrangement joins TRBV6-5 to TRBJ1-1, with D uncertain. The sample taken for sequencing was PBMCs or T cells enriched from blood (not recorded which). This clonotype originated in a woman between 25 and 40 years old who had recovered from COVID-19. The CDR3 spells CASSPGSNTEAFF. In DNA form, the CDR3 reads TGTGCCAGCAGTCCAGGTTCGAACACTGAAGCTTTCTTT.